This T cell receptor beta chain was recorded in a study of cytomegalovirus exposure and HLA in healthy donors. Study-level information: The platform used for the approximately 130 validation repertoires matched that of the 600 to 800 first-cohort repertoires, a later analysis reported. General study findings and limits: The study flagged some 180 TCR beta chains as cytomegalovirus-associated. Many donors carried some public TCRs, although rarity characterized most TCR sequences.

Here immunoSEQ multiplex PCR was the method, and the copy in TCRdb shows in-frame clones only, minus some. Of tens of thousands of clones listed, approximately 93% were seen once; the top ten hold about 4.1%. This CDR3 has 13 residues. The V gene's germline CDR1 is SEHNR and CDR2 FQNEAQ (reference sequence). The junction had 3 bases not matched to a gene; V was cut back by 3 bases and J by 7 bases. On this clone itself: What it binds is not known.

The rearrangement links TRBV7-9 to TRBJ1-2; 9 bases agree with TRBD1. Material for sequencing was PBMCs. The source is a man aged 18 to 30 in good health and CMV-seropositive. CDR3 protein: CASSLGQGRGYTF. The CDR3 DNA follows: TGTGCCAGCAGCTTGGGACAGGGCCGTGGCTACACCTTC.